A single sample gave rise to the 27 T cell receptor beta chains below, sequenced in a study of tumor-infiltrating lymphocytes in primary liver carcinoma. Unsorted bulk tissue, roughly 19-34 mg of it, served as the source for co-extraction of RNA and DNA. The investigators made TCR beta cDNA from roughly 0.55 ug total RNA, using a constant-region primer. A slightly modified ARM-PCR protocol with three nested multiplex PCR rounds produced these TCR beta libraries. The study ran its first two PCR rounds for 9 to 10 cycles each, using TRBV1-TRBV30 forward primers and a C-beta reverse primer. A single record per CDR3 protein comes from TCRdb applying MiXCR to the multiplex PCR reads. The repertoire consists of roughly 36,000 distinct CDR3 sequences, with more than 60% occurring once and the leading ten covering approximately 37%. Specimen: tumor-adjacent normal liver tissue. These receptors came from a man aged 40-55 years with primary liver carcinoma and hepatitis B virus infection.

V gene TRBV7-3 combines with J gene TRBJ2-3, with 8 bases matching TRBD1. V dropped 1 base and J dropped 4; count of bases not matched to a gene: 7. Germline CDR1 and CDR2: SGHTA and FQGTGA. The CDR3 loop spans 16 amino acids. CDR3 DNA: TGTGCCAGCAGCTTAAGAACAGGGGGGTTCTCAGATACGCAGTATTTT. Translation gives CASSLRTGGFSDTQYF.

The V call is TRBV29-1, the J call TRBJ1-1; the match to TRBD1 covers 8 bases. CDR3 length: 14 amino acids. The V segment lost 3 bases and the J segment 6 bases; nucleotides outside the gene matches: 9. Germline V gene sequence: CDR1 SQVTM, CDR2 ANQGSEA. In DNA form, the CDR3 reads TGCAGCGTTGAGACAGGGGTAGGGGAATCTGAAGCTTTCTTT. Translating it yields CSVETGVGESEAFF.

Points on this clonotype: A junction end diverges from the germline sequence, so it may reflect a read error. The chain has TRBV5-1 and TRBJ2-3, with a tentative D call TRBD1 (6 bases). The CDR3 extends over 17 amino acids. Germline CDR1 and CDR2: SGHRS and YFSETQ. This chain's CDR3 is CANSFRGSGTITDTQYF. The CDR3 DNA is TGCGCCAACAGCTTTAGGGGGAGCGGAACTATCACAGATACGCAGTATTTT.

The genes are TRBV6-2 or TRBV6-3 and TRBJ2-3; D is possibly TRBD1 (6 bases). V lost 6 bases, J lost 8 bases, and 24 bases lay in between. CDR3 size: 16 residues. Looked up from germline, CDR1 is MNHEY and CDR2 is SVGEGT. For the CDR3, the DNA is TGTGCCAGCAGCCCTCGACACGCGGCGACAGGTCTTACGCAGTATTTT. It is translated as CASSPRHAATGLTQYF.

Concerning this clonotype itself: At one boundary the junction diverges from the germline segment, which might be a read error. V is TRBV5-1 and J is TRBJ2-1; 9 bases are shared with TRBD2. Germline V lookup: CDR1 SGHRS, CDR2 YFSETQ. This CDR3 is built from 13 residues. Written as DNA, the CDR3 is TGCGCCAACAGCTCGACGGGACTAGCTGAGCAGTTATTC. As protein: CANSSTGLAEQLF.

As regards this clonotype: The junction shows a germline mismatch at one end, possibly a read error. This chain's CDR3 is CASTMTGATQPQNF. Written as DNA, the CDR3 is TGTGCCAGTACTATGACAGGGGCCACCCAGCCCCAGAATTTT. The chain combines TRBV28 with TRBJ1-5, with 8 bases that match TRBD1. The CDR3 contains 14 residues. The germline V gene encodes CDR1 MDHEN and CDR2 SYDVKM.

The chain joins TRBV5-5 to TRBJ2-5; D is unresolved. CDR3 size: 14 residues. V lost 7 bases and J lost 1, with 14 bases in between. From germline, CDR1 is SGHKS and CDR2 YYEKEE (reference sequence). Written as DNA, the CDR3 is TGTGCCAGCGGCCTGTCTTTAACCCAAGAGACCCAGTACTTC. Translation: CASGLSLTQETQYF.

As concerns this clonotype: At one end, the junction sequence differs from germline, possibly due to a read error. The chain employs TRBV29-1 and TRBJ1-1, with D perhaps TRBD1 (5 bases). Looked up from germline, CDR1 is SQVTM and CDR2 is ANQGSEA. The CDR3 is made up of 12 amino acids. The CDR3 DNA follows: TGCAGCGTTCAATGGGGCGCGACTGAAGCTTCCTTC. It is translated as CSVQWGATEASF.

Comment on this clonotype: Mismatch with germline at one junction end may stem from a read error. The chain recombines TRBV6-2 or TRBV6-3 with TRBJ1-1; no definite D call. The length of the CDR3 is 13 residues. CDR1 is MNHEY, CDR2 SVGEGT, per germline. CDR3 amino acids: CASTAFGNTEAFF. In DNA form, the CDR3 reads TGTGCCAGCACCGCCTTCGGCAACACTGAGGCTTTCTTT.

A word on this clonotype: One junction end disagrees with the germline gene, perhaps due to a read error. V usage is TRBV10-2 and J usage is TRBJ1-1; no clear D. CDR1 WSHSY and CDR2 SAAADI come from the germline V gene. CDR3 length: 13 amino acids. CDR3 coding DNA: TGCGCCAGCAGTGGAGTACAAAACACCGAAGCTCTCTTT. Translated: CASSGVQNTEALF.

A remark on this clonotype: It is likely a read error, because the conserved phenylalanine at the end of the CDR3 is missing. The genes are TRBV6-1 and TRBJ2-3, with 7 bases that match TRBD2. The junction had 11 bases not matched to a gene; V was cut back by 4 bases and J by 4 bases. In germline, CDR1 is MNHNS, CDR2 SASEGT. There are 16 residues in the CDR3. This CDR3 reads CASSAASGKGPDTQYL. The DNA for the CDR3 is TGTGCCAGCAGTGCGGCCAGCGGGAAGGGGCCAGATACGCAGTATTTG.

Concerning this clonotype itself: The conserved phenylalanine or tryptophan normally closing the CDR3 is absent here, so this likely arose from a read error. V gene TRBV4-1 combines with J gene TRBJ2-1; D unresolved. CDR1 is MGHRA, CDR2 YSYEKL, per germline. This CDR3 comprises 13 residues. The CDR3 sequence is CASSQDLCPEQFS. The CDR3 nucleotides read TGTGCCAGCAGCCAAGATTTATGTCCCGAGCAGTTCTCC.

The genes are TRBV6-1 and TRBJ2-3; D possibly corresponds to TRBD2 (7 bases). The CDR3 totals 16 residues. CDR1 is MNHNS and CDR2 is SASEGT in the germline V gene. V shed 1 base and J shed 3 bases, with 14 bases lying between them. The CDR3 is CASSEEGGGSTDTQYF. The CDR3 region has the DNA TGTGCCAGCAGTGAAGAGGGAGGGGGTAGTACAGATACGCAGTATTTT.

Of note for this clonotype: The junction departs from the called germline gene at one end, perhaps through a read error. The rearrangement joins TRBV6-5 to TRBJ1-6, with D maybe TRBD1 (5 bases). The CDR3 runs 14 residues. The germline V gene encodes CDR1 MNHEY and CDR2 SVGAGI. CDR3 loop: CTSSREDTNTPLHF. Written as DNA, the CDR3 is TGTACCAGCAGTCGTGAGGACACAAATACACCCCTCCACTTT.

With respect to this clonotype: At one end the junction does not follow the germline gene, possibly because of a read error. The J gene is TRBJ2-7, the V gene TRBV30, with D uncertain. Germline lookup yields CDR1 GTSNPN and CDR2 SVGIG (reference sequence). CDR3 length: 12 amino acids. The CDR3 here is CAWNKETYDQYF. The CDR3 nucleotides read TGCGCCTGGAATAAGGAAACGTACGATCAGTACTTC.

The chain is built from TRBV11-1 and TRBJ2-1; 11 positions agree with TRBD2. Germline CDR1 SGHAT, CDR2 FQDESV (reference sequence). The CDR3 spans 20 residues. The trim removed 9 bases at V and 6 bases at J, leaving 25 bases unmatched. In DNA, the CDR3 is TGTGCCAGTTGCATAGGAAAGACTAGCGGGGCCTCACTGTTCGGCAATGAGCAGTTCTTC. It codes for CASCIGKTSGASLFGNEQFF.

Points on this clonotype: Since the CDR3 does not end with the conserved phenylalanine or tryptophan, this likely comes from a read error. The J gene is TRBJ2-1, the V gene TRBV14; 8 nucleotides agree with TRBD2. This CDR3 is built from 16 residues. The V segment lost 6 bases and the J segment 5 bases; nucleotides outside the gene matches: 12. The V gene's germline CDR1 is SGHDN and CDR2 FVKESK. For the CDR3, the DNA is TGTGCCAGCAGTGTCGTAGCGGGATTGGTAAACAATGAGCAGTTCTCC. Its translation: CASSVVAGLVNNEQFS.

This clonotype is a singleton in its sample. V gene TRBV7-8 combines with J gene TRBJ1-4; D is unresolved. CDR3 length: 14 residues. V gave up 4 bases and J gave up 8 bases, with 14 bases separating them. Germline V gene lookup returns CDR1 SGHVS and CDR2 FQNEAQ. CDR3 sequence (DNA): TGTGCCAGCAGCTCCTACGAAGCTGGAGAAAAACTGTTTTTT. Amino acids: CASSSYEAGEKLFF.

About this clonotype itself: The junction differs from germline at one of its ends, possibly a read error. The rearrangement links TRBV6-2 or TRBV6-3 to TRBJ2-7; no definite D call. The CDR3 consists of 13 residues. Germline assignment: CDR1 MNHEY and CDR2 SVGEGT. The CDR3 protein is CTSSYEVPYEQCF. The CDR3 nucleotides read TGTACCAGCAGTTACGAGGTACCTTACGAGCAGTGCTTC.

This clonotype was observed at least ten times. For the CDR3, the DNA is TGTGCCAGCGGCAGGGGGCTAGAGACCCAGTACTTC. The encoded protein is CASGRGLETQYF. V gene TRBV7-9 combines with J gene TRBJ2-5; 8 bases map to TRBD1. V lost 8 bases and J lost 4; bases outside the gene matches: 3. Looked up from germline, CDR1 is SEHNR and CDR2 is FQNEAQ (reference sequence). The CDR3 runs to 12 residues.

Regarding this clonotype: A read error may be the cause here, since a much bigger clone is one base away. J is TRBJ1-2 and V is TRBV19; no definite D call. The length of the CDR3 is 13 residues. Per germline, CDR1 LNHDA and CDR2 SQIVND (reference sequence). V was cut by 6 bases and J by 4 bases, with 12 bases left in between. The chain's CDR3 is CASSQELSYGYTF. CDR3 in DNA: TGTGCCAGTAGCCAGGAGCTCAGCTATGGCTACACCTTC. The full variable domain, with the rest looked up from reference TRBV19 and TRBJ1-2, is DGGITQSPKYLFRKEGQNVTLSCEQNLNHDAMYWYRQDPGQGLRLIYYSQIVNDFQKGDIAEGYSVSREKKESFPLTVTSAQKNPTAFYLCASSQELSYGYTFGSGTRLTVV.

Note on this clonotype: One end of the junction fails to match germline, which may point to a read error. This rearrangement joins TRBV6-5 to TRBJ2-2, with TRBD1 matching 10 bases. Per germline, CDR1 MNHEY and CDR2 SVGAGI. The CDR3 totals 15 residues. CDR3 in DNA: TGTGCCAGCAGTTACGAGACAGGGGGCACCTGGGAGCTGTTTTTT. Amino acids: CASSYETGGTWELFF.

V and J are TRBV7-9 and TRBJ2-1; 9 bases fit TRBD2. Unmatched junction bases numbered 10, after V lost 6 bases and J lost 7 bases. The CDR3 totals 15 residues. Germline-derived CDR1 and CDR2 are SEHNR and FQNEAQ (reference sequence). The CDR3 DNA follows: TGTGCCAGCAGTCTAGTAGCGGGAGTCGTAAATGAGCAGTTCTTC. Translating it yields CASSLVAGVVNEQFF. Supplemented by reference TRBV7-9 and TRBJ2-1, the full variable domain reads DTGVSQNPRHKITKRGQNVTFRCDPISEHNRLYWYRQTLGQGPEFLTYFQNEAQLEKSRLLSDRFSAERPKGSFSTLEIQRTEQGDSAMYLCASSLVAGVVNEQFFGPGTRLTVL.

The rearrangement uses TRBV6-2 or TRBV6-3 and TRBJ2-7; D is unresolved. The CDR3 spans 13 residues. The germline V and J ends were trimmed by 5 bases and 2 bases, with 10 bases remaining between them. Germline CDR1 MNHEY, CDR2 SVGEGT. The CDR3 DNA sequence: TGTGCCAGCAGTAACGGAGTACCCTACGAGCAGTACTTC. Translated, it gives CASSNGVPYEQYF.

Points on this clonotype: This sequence may be a read error, since a much larger clone differs from it by one base. The chain is built from TRBV28 and TRBJ2-5; unclear D gene. Germline lookup yields CDR1 MDHEN and CDR2 SYDVKM. The CDR3 length is 14 residues. Written as DNA, the CDR3 is TGTCCCAGCAGCCTCCCTTGGGCGTTGGAGACCCAGTACTTC. This encodes CPSSLPWALETQYF.

Turning to this clonotype: Mismatch with germline at one junction end may stem from a read error. The chain uses TRBV5-1 and TRBJ2-1; possibly TRBD2 for D (6 bases). Germline V lookup: CDR1 SGHRS, CDR2 YFSETQ. The CDR3 covers 14 residues. CDR3 in DNA: TGCGCCAGCAGCTTGGAGGGCGGGACCCATGAGCAGTTGTTC. Its protein product is CASSLEGGTHEQLF.

By proportion, this clonotype is medium-sized (0.01 to 0.1%). V gene TRBV29-1 combines with J gene TRBJ2-7; D perhaps matches TRBD2 (6 bases). CDR1 SQVTM and CDR2 ANQGSEA come from the germline V gene. Trimming took off 1 base at V and 6 bases at J, with 10 bases between the two ends. The CDR3 spans 12 residues. CDR3 bases: TGCAGCGTTGAAGTGCAGGGAGGCGAGCAGTACTTC. Translating gives CSVEVQGGEQYF.